This T cell receptor beta chain was obtained from a study of T cells in tumors after PD-1 blockade. The wider study: Some patients also took daily vismodegib 150 mg during anti-PD-1 treatment. Mean per blood sample: roughly 100,000 templates (24,679-257,772), 36,536 unique clonotypes.

Assay: immunoSEQ multiplex PCR; the TCRdb copy retains only in-frame clones and omits some. The data show tens of thousands of clones, approximately 79% seen once. Germline V gives CDR1 SGHVS, CDR2 FQNEAQ. V gave up 3 bases and J gave up 1 base, with 6 bases separating them. The CDR3 extends over 13 amino acids. The receptor's source is a human donor with advanced basal cell or squamous cell carcinoma (not recorded which). The sequences come from PBMCs, collected before anti-PD-1 therapy. The gene calls are TRBV7-8 and TRBJ2-5; D is undetermined. The CDR3 bases are TGTGCCAGCAGCTTTACCAGCCAAGAGACCCAGTACTTC. Protein: CASSFTSQETQYF.